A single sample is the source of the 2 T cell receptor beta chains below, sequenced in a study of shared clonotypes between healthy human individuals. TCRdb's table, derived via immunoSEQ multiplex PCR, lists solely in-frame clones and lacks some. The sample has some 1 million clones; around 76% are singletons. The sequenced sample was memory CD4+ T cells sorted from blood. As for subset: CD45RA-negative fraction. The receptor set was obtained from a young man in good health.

The CDR3 sequence: CASSKGQGKVYEQYF. The CDR3 nucleotides read TGCGCCAGCAGCAAGGGACAGGGGAAAGTCTACGAGCAGTACTTC. This chain links TRBV5-1 with TRBJ2-7; 10 nucleotides match TRBD1. The CDR3 contains 15 residues. V was clipped by 4 bases and J by 3 bases; unmatched bases: 7. CDR1 is SGHRS, CDR2 YFSETQ, per germline.

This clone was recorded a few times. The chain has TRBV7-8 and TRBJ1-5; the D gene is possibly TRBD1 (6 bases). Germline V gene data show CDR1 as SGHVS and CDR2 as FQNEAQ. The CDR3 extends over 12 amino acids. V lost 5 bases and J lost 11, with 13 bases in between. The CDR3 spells CASSEGGKAQHF. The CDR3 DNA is TGTGCCAGCAGCGAAGGGGGGAAGGCCCAGCATTTT.